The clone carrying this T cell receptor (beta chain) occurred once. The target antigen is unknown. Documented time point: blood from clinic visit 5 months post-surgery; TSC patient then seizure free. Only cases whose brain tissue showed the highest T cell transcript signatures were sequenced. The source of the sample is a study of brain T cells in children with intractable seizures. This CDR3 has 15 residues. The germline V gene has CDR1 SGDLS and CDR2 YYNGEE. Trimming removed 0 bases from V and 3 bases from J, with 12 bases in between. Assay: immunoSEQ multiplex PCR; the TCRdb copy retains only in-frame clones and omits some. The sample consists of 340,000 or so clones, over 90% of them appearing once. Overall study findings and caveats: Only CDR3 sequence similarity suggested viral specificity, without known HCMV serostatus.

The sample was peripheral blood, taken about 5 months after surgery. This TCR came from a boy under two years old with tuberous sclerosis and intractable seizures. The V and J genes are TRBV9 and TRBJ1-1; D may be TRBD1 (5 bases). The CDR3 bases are TGTGCCAGCAGCGTAGAGGGGTCATGGGACACTGAAGCTTTCTTT. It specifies CASSVEGSWDTEAFF.